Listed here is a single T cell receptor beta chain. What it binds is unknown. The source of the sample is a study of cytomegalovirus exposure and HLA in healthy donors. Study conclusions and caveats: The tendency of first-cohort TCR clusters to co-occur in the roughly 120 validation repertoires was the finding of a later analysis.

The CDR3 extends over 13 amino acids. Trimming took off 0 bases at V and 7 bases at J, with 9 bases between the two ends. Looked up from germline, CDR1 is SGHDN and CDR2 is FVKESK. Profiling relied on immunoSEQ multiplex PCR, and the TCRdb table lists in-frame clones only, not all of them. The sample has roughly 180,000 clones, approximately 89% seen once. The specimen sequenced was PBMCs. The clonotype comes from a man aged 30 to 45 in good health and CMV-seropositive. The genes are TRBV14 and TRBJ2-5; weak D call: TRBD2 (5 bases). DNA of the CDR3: TGTGCCAGCAGCCAAGAACTAGACGGGACCCAGTACTTC. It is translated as CASSQELDGTQYF. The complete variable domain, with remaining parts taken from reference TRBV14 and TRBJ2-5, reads EAGVTQFPSHSVIEKGQTVTLRCDPISGHDNLYWYRRVMGKEIKFLLHFVKESKQDESGMPNNRFLAERTGGTYSTLKVQPAELEDSGVYFCASSQELDGTQYFGPGTRLLVL.